This T cell receptor (beta chain) stems from a study of cytomegalovirus exposure and HLA in healthy donors. Study at large: Unique TCR beta sequences numbering some 110 million came from about 179 million T cells in an earlier analysis.

This CDR3 spans 15 amino acids. Trimming pared 3 bases from V and 0 bases from J, leaving 10 bases between. Germline V gene data show CDR1 as SGHTA and CDR2 as FQGTGA. PCR involved 60 Vbeta and 13 Jbeta primers. TCRdb's table, derived via immunoSEQ multiplex PCR, lists solely in-frame clones and lacks some. The sample shows roughly 100,000 clones, 65% to 85% of them seen only once. The chain uses TRBV7-3 and TRBJ2-3; TRBD2 might be the D (6 bases). Sequences were obtained from PBMCs. This receptor was taken from a woman aged 55-75 years in good health and CMV-seropositive. CDR3: CASSLGGPSTDTQYF. The DNA of the CDR3 is TGTGCCAGCAGCTTGGGGGGTCCTAGCACAGATACGCAGTATTTT. Using reference TRBV7-3 and TRBJ2-3 for the parts outside the CDR3, the full variable domain is GAGVSQTPSNKVTEKGKYVELRCDPISGHTALYWYRQSLGQGPEFLIYFQGTGAADDSGLPNDRFFAVRPEGSVSTLKIQRTERGDSAVYLCASSLGGPSTDTQYFGPGTRLTVL.